The 12 T cell receptor beta chains reported below all come from one sample, sequenced in a study of T cells in women clearing cervical HPV infection. Sequenced by immunoSEQ multiplex PCR; TCRdb stores in-frame clones only, minus some. The sample data list 45,000 to 55,000 clones. Material for sequencing was blood buffy coat. All receptors come from a woman aged 18-70 years with a cervical HPV16 infection that either progressed to CIN3+ or cleared (not recorded which).

Of note for this clone: The sequence runs out 3 residues before the end of the CDR3; the remainder is reconstructed from the germline J gene. The V and J genes are TRBV6-2 or TRBV6-3 and TRBJ1-5; perhaps TRBD1 as D (6 bases). The CDR3 is 14 residues long. The V and J ends lost 6 bases and 7 bases respectively, with 16 bases between them. From germline, CDR1 is MNHEY and CDR2 SVGEGT. Partial CDR3 DNA: TGTGCCAGCAGATCAAACTGGGGGCGGCAGCCC. Protein sequence: CASRSNWGRQP. The CDR3, in full, reads CASRSNWGRQPQHF.

For this clone: The sequence runs out 3 residues before the end of the CDR3; the remainder is reconstructed from the germline J gene. V and J are TRBV28 and TRBJ1-2; a weak D match, TRBD1 (5 bases). V lost 2 bases and J lost 4, with 14 bases in between. The germline gives CDR1 MDHEN, CDR2 SYDVKM. The CDR3 is 15 residues long. The chain's CDR3 is CASSLLQSGSYGYTF. The DNA read from the CDR3 is TGTGCCAGCAGTTTACTGCAATCAGGGTCCTATGGC.

As to this clone: The CDR3 is cut off 3 residues early in the read; its end comes from the germline J gene. The chain recombines TRBV2 with TRBJ2-5; D may be TRBD2 (5 bases). V lost 7 bases to trimming and J lost 5 bases, with 20 bases between them. In germline, CDR1 is SNHLY, CDR2 FYNNEI. The CDR3 covers 15 residues. The sequenced CDR3 bases are TGTGCCAGCACCCAAGGTCGGGGTGTCTGGGAGACC. Protein product: CASTQGRGVWET. The whole CDR3 protein reads CASTQGRGVWETQYF.

Notes on this clone: The CDR3 end falls 3 residues outside the read, so it is completed with the germline J gene. The chain recombines TRBV7-9 with TRBJ2-5, with D perhaps TRBD1 (5 bases). This CDR3 has 14 residues. The V end lost 3 bases, the J end lost 2 bases, and 10 bases lay between the germline ends. Germline assignment: CDR1 SEHNR and CDR2 FQNEAQ (reference sequence). This CDR3 reads CASSFRQGQETQYF. CDR3 DNA, as far as it was read: TGTGCCAGCAGCTTTCGGCAGGGACAAGAGACC. Filled out from reference TRBV7-9 and TRBJ2-5, the complete variable domain reads DTGVSQNPRHKITKRGQNVTFRCDPISEHNRLYWYRQTLGQGPEFLTYFQNEAQLEKSRLLSDRFSAERPKGSFSTLEIQRTEQGDSAMYLCASSFRQGQETQYFGPGTRLLVL.

The part of the CDR3 DNA that was read is TGCAGTGCTAGAGGCGGGGGGGGAGATACG. It is translated as CSARGGGGDT. The full CDR3 protein reads CSARGGGGDTQYF. This chain links TRBV20-1 with TRBJ2-3; 9 bases map to TRBD2. The CDR3 extends 3 residues past the end of the read, so its final part is completed from the germline J gene. Germline V lookup: CDR1 DFQATT, CDR2 SNEGSKA (reference sequence). The CDR3 loop spans 13 amino acids. V lost 1 base to trimming and J lost 5 bases; unmatched junction nucleotides: 1.

For this clone: The sequence runs out 3 residues before the end of the CDR3; the remainder is reconstructed from the germline J gene. The chain links TRBV7-6 to TRBJ1-4; D not certain. V was clipped by 0 bases and J by 5 bases, with 7 bases between them. Germline V gene lookup returns CDR1 SGHVS and CDR2 FNYEAQ. The CDR3 sequence is 14 residues long. The sequenced part of the CDR3 DNA is TGTGCCAGCAGCTTAGCCCCCTCGAATGAAAAA. The encoded protein is CASSLAPSNEK. The whole CDR3 protein reads CASSLAPSNEKLFF.

With regard to this clone: With the read ending 3 residues before the CDR3 end, the germline J gene is used to fill in that end. The chain combines TRBV7-2 with TRBJ2-1; D gene unclear. V was clipped by 1 base and J by 4 bases, with 5 bases between them. Looked up from germline, CDR1 is SGHTA and CDR2 is FQGNSA. The CDR3 consists of 13 residues. Partial CDR3 DNA: TGTGCCAGCAGCTTAGGCAGGTACAATGAG. Translating it yields CASSLGRYNE. The whole CDR3 protein is CASSLGRYNEQFF.

Worth noting for this clone: The read terminates 3 residues ahead of where the CDR3 ends, so the germline J gene completes it. The rearrangement links TRBV6-2 or TRBV6-3 to TRBJ2-1; D possibly corresponds to TRBD2 (6 bases). Trimming shortened V by 3 bases and J by 2 bases, and 11 bases separated the two germline ends. The CDR3 has 15 residues. Germline assignment: CDR1 MNHEY and CDR2 SVGEGT. The CDR3 here is CASSYHGGTYNEQFF. CDR3 DNA (partial): TGTGCCAGCAGTTATCATGGGGGGACCTACAATGAG.

To note about this clone: Sequencing ends 3 residues short of the CDR3 end; the germline J gene provides the rest. The chain has TRBV20-1 and TRBJ2-7; D possibly corresponds to TRBD1 (7 bases). Trimming removed 6 bases at V and 3 bases at J, with 21 bases between. The CDR3 length is 15 residues. Germline V lookup: CDR1 DFQATT, CDR2 SNEGSKA (reference sequence). The part of the CDR3 DNA that was read is TGCAGTGCGACAAGGCGGGACAGAGGTCACTACGAG. Translated: CSATRRDRGHYE. The whole CDR3 region reads CSATRRDRGHYEQYF.

For this clone: The missing CDR3 end, 3 residues past where the read stops, is filled in from the germline J gene. V is TRBV5-4 and J is TRBJ2-7; a possible D gene is TRBD2 (5 bases). The germline V and J ends were trimmed by 5 bases and 6 bases, with 9 bases remaining between them. Germline V gene sequence: CDR1 SGHNT, CDR2 YYREEE (reference sequence). The CDR3 has 11 amino acids. The CDR3 is CASSRGLEQYF. The sequenced CDR3 bases are TGTGCCAGCAGTCGGGGTCTCGAG.

To note about this clone: The CDR3 goes on 3 residues after the read ends, and that part is filled in from the germline J gene. The rearrangement uses TRBV6-1 and TRBJ2-7, with D tentatively TRBD1 (6 bases). Per germline, CDR1 MNHNS and CDR2 SASEGT. The germline V and J ends were trimmed by 2 bases and 0 bases, with 11 bases remaining between them. This CDR3 spans 15 amino acids. Partial CDR3 DNA: TGTGCCAGCAGTGAACGGGACAACTACTCCTACGAG. Amino acid sequence: CASSERDNYSYE. The full CDR3 is CASSERDNYSYEQYF.

A remark on this clone: The CDR3 extends 3 residues past the end of the read, so its final part is completed from the germline J gene. This chain uses TRBV5-4 with TRBJ1-6; tentative D call: TRBD1 (6 bases). CDR1 SGHNT and CDR2 YYREEE come from the germline V gene (reference sequence). Trimming took off 5 bases at V and 8 bases at J, with 17 bases between the two ends. The CDR3 runs 15 residues. The DNA read from the CDR3 is TGTGCCAGCAGATTACAGGGCGGGCGGGATTCACCC. Translation: CASRLQGGRDSP. In full, the CDR3 reads CASRLQGGRDSPLHF.